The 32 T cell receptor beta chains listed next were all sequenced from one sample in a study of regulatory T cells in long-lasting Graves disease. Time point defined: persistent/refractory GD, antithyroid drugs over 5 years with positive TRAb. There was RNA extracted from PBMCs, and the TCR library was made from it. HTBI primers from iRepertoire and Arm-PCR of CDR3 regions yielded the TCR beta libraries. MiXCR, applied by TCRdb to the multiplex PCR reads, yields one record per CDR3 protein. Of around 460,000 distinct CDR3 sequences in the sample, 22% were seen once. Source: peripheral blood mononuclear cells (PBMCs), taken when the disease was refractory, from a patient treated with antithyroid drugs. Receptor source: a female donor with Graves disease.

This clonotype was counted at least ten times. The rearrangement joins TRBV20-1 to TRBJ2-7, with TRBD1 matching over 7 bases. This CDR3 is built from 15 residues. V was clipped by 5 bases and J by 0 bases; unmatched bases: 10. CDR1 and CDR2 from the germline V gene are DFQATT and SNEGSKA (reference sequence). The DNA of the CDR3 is TGCAGTGCTCTGTATATTCGGGACAGCTCCTACGAGCAGTACTTC. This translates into CSALYIRDSSYEQYF.

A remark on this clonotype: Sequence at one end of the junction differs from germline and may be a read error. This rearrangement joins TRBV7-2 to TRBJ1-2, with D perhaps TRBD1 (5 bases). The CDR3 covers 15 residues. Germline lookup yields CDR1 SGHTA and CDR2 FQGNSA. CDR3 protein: CASSLTFRQSYSYTF. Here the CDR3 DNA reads TGTGCCAGCAGCCTAACCTTTAGACAGTCCTATAGCTACACCTTC. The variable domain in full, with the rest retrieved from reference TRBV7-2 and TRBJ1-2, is GAGVSQSPSNKVTEKGKDVELRCDPISGHTALYWYRQSLGQGLEFLIYFQGNSAPDKSGLPSDRFSAERTGGSVSTLTIQRTQQEDSAVYLCASSLTFRQSYSYTFGSGTRLTVV.

Here the CDR3 DNA reads TGCAGTGCTAGTAATATTGTAACCGGGACAACCGAAGCTTTCTTT. This sequence encodes CSASNIVTGTTEAFF. The V call is TRBV20-1, the J call TRBJ1-1, with D possibly TRBD1 on 6 matching bases. V lost 3 bases, J lost 8 bases, and 22 bases lay in between. Germline values: CDR1 DFQATT, CDR2 SNEGSKA (reference sequence). The length of the CDR3 is 15 residues.

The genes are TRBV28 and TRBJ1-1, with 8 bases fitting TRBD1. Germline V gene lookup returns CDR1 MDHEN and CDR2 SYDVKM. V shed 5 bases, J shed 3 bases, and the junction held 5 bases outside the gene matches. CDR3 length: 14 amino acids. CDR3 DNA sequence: TGTGCCAGCAGTCAGGACAGGGAGGACACTGAAGCTTTCTTT. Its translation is CASSQDREDTEAFF.

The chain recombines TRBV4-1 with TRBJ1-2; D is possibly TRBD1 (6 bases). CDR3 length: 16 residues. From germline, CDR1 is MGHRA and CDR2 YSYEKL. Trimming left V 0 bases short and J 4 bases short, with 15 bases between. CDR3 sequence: CASSQDPGALFYGYTF. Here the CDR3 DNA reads TGCGCCAGCAGCCAAGATCCGGGGGCGCTTTTCTATGGCTACACCTTC.

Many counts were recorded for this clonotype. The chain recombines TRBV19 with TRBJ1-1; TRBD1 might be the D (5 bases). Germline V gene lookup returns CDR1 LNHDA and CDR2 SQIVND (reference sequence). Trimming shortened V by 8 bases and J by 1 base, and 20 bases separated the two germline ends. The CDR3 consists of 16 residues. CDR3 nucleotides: TGTGCCAGTTCAGGATCGTCCTGGGGGAGGAACACTGAAGCTTTCTTT. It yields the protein CASSGSSWGRNTEAFF.

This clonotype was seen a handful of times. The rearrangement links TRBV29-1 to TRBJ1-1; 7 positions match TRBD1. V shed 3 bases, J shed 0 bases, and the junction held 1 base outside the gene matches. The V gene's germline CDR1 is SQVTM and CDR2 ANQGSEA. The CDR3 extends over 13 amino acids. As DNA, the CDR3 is TGCAGCGTTGAGACAGGGATGAACACTGAAGCTTTCTTT. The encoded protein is CSVETGMNTEAFF.

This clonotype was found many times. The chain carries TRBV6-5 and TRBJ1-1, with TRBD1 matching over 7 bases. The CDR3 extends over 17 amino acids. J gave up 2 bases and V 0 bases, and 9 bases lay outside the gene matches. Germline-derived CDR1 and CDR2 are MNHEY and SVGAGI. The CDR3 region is CASSYSSGTDFNTEAFF. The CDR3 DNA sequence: TGTGCCAGCAGTTACTCATCCGGGACAGACTTTAACACTGAAGCTTTCTTT.

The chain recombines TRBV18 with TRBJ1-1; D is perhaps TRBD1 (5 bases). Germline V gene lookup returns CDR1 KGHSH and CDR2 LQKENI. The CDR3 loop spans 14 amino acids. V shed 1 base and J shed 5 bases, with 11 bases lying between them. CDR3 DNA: TGTGCCAGCTCACCACAGGGGAGTATTACTGAAGCTTTCTTT. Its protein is CASSPQGSITEAFF.

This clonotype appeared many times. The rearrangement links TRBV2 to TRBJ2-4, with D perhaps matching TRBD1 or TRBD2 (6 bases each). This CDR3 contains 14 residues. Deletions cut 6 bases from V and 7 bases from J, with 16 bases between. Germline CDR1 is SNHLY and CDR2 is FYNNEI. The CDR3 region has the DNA TGTGCCAGCAGGGGCGGGACAAGGGGGAACATTCAGTACTTC. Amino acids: CASRGGTRGNIQYF. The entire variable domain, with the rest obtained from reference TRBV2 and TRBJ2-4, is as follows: EPEVTQTPSHQVTQMGQEVILRCVPISNHLYFYWYRQILGQKVEFLVSFYNNEISEKSEIFDDQFSVERPDGSNFTLKIRSTKLEDSAMYFCASRGGTRGNIQYFGAGTRLSVL.

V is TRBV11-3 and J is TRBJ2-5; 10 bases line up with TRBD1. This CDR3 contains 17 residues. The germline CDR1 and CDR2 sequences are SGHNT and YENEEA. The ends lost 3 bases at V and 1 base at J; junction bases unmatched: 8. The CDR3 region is CASSLWDRGIFQETQYF. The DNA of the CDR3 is TGTGCCAGCAGCTTGTGGGACAGGGGTATATTCCAAGAGACCCAGTACTTC. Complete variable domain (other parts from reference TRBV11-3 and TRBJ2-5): EAGVVQSPRYKIIEKKQPVAFWCNPISGHNTLYWYLQNLGQGPELLIRYENEEAVDDSQLPKDRFSAERLKGVDSTLKIQPAELGDSAVYLCASSLWDRGIFQETQYFGPGTRLLVL.

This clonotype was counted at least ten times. The CDR3 loop is CASSLDSEQYF. Here the CDR3 DNA reads TGTGCCAGCAGTTTAGACTCCGAGCAGTACTTC. The chain has TRBV12-3 or TRBV12-4 and TRBJ2-7; D is ambiguous. This CDR3 is 11 amino acids long. V lost 1 base and J lost 6, with 4 bases in between.

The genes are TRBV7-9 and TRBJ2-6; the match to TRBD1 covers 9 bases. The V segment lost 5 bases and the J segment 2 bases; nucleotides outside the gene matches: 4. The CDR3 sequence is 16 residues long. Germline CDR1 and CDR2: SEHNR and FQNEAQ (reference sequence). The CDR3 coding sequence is TGTGCCAGCAGCCCCCGGGACAGGGCTGGGGCCAACGTCCTGACTTTC. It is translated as CASSPRDRAGANVLTF.

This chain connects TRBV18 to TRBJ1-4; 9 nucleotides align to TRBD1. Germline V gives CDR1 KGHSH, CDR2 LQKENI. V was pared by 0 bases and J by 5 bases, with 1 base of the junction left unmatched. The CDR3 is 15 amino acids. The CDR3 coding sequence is TGTGCCAGCTCACCACCGGACAGGGGAAATGAAAAACTGTTTTTT. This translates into CASSPPDRGNEKLFF. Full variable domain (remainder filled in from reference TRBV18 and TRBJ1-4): NAGVMQNPRHLVRRRGQEARLRCSPMKGHSHVYWYRQLPEEGLKFMVYLQKENIIDESGMPKERFSAEFPKEGPSILRIQQVVRGDSAAYFCASSPPDRGNEKLFFGSGTQLSVL.

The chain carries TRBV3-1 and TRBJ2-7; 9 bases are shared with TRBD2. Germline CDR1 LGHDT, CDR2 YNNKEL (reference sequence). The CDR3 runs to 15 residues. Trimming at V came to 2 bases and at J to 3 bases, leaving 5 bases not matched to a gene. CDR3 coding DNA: TGTGCCAGCAGCCAAAATAGCGGGAGTGTCTACGAGCAGTACTTC. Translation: CASSQNSGSVYEQYF.

CDR3 bases: TGTGCCAGTAGTATAGAGGGGGACCTCGGACTAGCACATGCAAGGGATACGCAGTATTTT. Protein sequence: CASSIEGDLGLAHARDTQYF. The rearrangement joins TRBV19 to TRBJ2-3; 8 bases agree with TRBD2. J lost 6 bases, V lost 0 bases, and 20 bases had no gene match. CDR3 size: 20 residues. Germline CDR1 LNHDA, CDR2 SQIVND (reference sequence).

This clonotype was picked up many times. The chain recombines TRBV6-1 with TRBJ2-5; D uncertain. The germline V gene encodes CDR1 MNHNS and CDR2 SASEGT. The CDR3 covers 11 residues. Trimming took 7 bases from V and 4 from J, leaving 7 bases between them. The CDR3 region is CASNHGETQYF. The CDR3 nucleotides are TGTGCCAGCAACCATGGAGAGACCCAGTACTTC.

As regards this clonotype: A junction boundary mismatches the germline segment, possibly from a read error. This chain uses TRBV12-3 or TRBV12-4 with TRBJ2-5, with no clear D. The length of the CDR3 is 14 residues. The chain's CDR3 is CAISGEDIQETQYF. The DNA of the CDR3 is TGTGCCATCAGTGGGGAAGACATACAAGAGACCCAGTACTTC.

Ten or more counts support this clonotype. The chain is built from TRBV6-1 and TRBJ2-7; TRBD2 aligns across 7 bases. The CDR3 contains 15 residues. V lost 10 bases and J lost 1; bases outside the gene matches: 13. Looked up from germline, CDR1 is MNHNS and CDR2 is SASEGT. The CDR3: CATWSAGATSYEQYF. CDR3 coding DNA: TGTGCCACCTGGTCGGCGGGAGCGACTTCCTACGAGCAGTACTTC.

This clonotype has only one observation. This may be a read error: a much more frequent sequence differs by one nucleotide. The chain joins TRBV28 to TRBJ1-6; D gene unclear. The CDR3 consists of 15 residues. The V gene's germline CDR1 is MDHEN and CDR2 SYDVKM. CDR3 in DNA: TGTGCCAGCACCCAAGAGGGCACCTATAATTCACCCCCCCACTTT. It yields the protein CASTQEGTYNSPPHF.

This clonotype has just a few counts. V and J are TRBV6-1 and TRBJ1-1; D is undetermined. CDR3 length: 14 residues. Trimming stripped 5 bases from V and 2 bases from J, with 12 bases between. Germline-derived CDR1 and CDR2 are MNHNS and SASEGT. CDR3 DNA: TGTGCCAGCAGTCACCTGGGCCGTAACACTGAAGCTTTCTTT. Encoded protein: CASSHLGRNTEAFF.

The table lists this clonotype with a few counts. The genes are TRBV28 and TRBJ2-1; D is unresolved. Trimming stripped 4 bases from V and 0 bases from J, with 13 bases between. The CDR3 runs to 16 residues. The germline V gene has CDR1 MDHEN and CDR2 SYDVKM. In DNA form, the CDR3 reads TGTGCCAGCAGTTCTCTGGCGCCTAGCTCCTACAATGAGCAGTTCTTC. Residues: CASSSLAPSSYNEQFF.

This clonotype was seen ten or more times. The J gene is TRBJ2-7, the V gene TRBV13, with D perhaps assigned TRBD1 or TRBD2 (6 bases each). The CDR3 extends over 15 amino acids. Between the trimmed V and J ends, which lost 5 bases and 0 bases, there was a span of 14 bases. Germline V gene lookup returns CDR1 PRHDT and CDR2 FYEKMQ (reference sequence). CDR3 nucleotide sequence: TGTGCCAGCAGCAATAGGGGGGAAAGCTCCTACGAGCAGTACTTC. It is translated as CASSNRGESSYEQYF. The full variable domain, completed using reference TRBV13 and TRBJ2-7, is AAGVIQSPRHLIKEKRETATLKCYPIPRHDTVYWYQQGPGQDPQFLISFYEKMQSDKGSIPDRFSAQQFSDYHSELNMSSLELGDSALYFCASSNRGESSYEQYFGPGTRLTVT.

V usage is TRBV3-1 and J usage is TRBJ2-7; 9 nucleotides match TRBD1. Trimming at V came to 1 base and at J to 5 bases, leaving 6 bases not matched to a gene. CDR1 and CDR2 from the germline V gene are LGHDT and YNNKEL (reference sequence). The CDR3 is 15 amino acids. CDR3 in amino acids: CASSQGDRVVHEQYF. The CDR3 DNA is TGTGCCAGCAGCCAAGGGGACAGGGTTGTCCACGAGCAGTACTTC.

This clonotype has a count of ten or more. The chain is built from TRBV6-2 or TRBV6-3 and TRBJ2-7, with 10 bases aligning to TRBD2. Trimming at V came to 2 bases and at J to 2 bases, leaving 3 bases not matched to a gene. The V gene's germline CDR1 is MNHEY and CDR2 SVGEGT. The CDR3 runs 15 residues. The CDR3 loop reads CASSYRTSGAYEQYF. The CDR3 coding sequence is TGTGCCAGCAGTTACCGGACTAGCGGTGCCTACGAGCAGTACTTC.

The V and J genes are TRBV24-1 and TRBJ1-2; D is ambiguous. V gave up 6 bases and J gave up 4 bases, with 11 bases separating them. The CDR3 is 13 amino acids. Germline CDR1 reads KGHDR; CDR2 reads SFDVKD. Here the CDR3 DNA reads TGTGCCACCAGTAGCTGGGCAGGCTATGGCTACACCTTC. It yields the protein CATSSWAGYGYTF.

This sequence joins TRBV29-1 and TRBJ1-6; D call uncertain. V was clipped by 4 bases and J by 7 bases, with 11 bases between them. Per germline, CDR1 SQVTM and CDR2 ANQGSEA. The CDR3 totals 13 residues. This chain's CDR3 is CSVGSGGNSPLHF. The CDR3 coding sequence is TGCAGCGTTGGATCCGGTGGGAATTCACCCCTCCACTTT.

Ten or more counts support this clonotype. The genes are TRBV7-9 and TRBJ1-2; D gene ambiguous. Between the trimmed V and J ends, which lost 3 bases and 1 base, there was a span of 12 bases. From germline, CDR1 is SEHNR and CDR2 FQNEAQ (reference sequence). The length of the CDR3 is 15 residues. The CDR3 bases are TGTGCCAGCAGCTTGATGGGAGACTTTAACTATGGCTACACCTTC. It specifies CASSLMGDFNYGYTF.

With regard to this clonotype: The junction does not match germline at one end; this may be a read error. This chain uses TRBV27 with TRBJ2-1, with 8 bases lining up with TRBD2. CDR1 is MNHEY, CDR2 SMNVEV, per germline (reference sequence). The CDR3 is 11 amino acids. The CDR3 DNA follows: TGTGCCAGCGGCGGGACGGGAGGGTGGCTCTTC. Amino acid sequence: CASGGTGGWLF.

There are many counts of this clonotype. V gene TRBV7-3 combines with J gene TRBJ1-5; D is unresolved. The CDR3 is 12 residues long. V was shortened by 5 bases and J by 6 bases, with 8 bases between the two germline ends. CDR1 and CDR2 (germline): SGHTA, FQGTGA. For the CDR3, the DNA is TGTGCCAGCAGCGACTCTTCTCAGCCCCAGCATTTT. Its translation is CASSDSSQPQHF. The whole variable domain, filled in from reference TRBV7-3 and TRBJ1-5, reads GAGVSQTPSNKVTEKGKYVELRCDPISGHTALYWYRQSLGQGPEFLIYFQGTGAADDSGLPNDRFFAVRPEGSVSTLKIQRTERGDSAVYLCASSDSSQPQHFGDGTRLSIL.

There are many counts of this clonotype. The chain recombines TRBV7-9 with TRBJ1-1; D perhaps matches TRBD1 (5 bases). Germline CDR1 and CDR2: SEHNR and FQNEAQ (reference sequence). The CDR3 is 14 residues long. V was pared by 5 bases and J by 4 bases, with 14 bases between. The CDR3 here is CASSPNGAGTEAFF. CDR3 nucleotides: TGTGCCAGCAGCCCGAATGGGGCGGGCACTGAAGCTTTCTTT.

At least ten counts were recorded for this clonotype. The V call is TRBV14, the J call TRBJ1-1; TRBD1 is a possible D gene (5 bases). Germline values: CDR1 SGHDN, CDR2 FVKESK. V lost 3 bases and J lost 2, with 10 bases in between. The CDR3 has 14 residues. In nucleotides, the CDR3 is TGTGCCAGCAGCCATCACGACAGAAACACTGAAGCTTTCTTT. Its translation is CASSHHDRNTEAFF. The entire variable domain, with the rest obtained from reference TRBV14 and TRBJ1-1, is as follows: EAGVTQFPSHSVIEKGQTVTLRCDPISGHDNLYWYRRVMGKEIKFLLHFVKESKQDESGMPNNRFLAERTGGTYSTLKVQPAELEDSGVYFCASSHHDRNTEAFFGQGTRLTVV.